This is a list of T cell receptor beta chains from one sample in a study of identifying expanded T cells in peripheral blood. TCRdb's table, derived via immunoSEQ multiplex PCR, lists solely in-frame clones and lacks some. The sample carries about 94,000 clones, roughly 88% recorded once. Input material: blood. These receptors originate from a person aged 18 to 70 in good health. The CDR3 runs from the conserved cysteine through the conserved F or W. A D gene is named only where the DNA matches it firmly. For some rows the clone size is stated as once, few or many, or as a class when expanded; others skip it.

once	TRBV29-1	TRBJ2-5	TRBD1	TGCAGCGTCGGGACAGGGGTAGAGACCCAGTACTTC	CSVGTGVETQYF
-	TRBV2	TRBJ1-5	-	TGTGCCAGCAGTACAGGAAATCAGCCCCAGCATTTT	CASSTGNQPQHF
-	TRBV10-3	TRBJ2-1	-	TGTGCCATCAGTCCGAGGGGGGGCCCCTACAATGAGCAGTTCTTC	CAISPRGGPYNEQFF
once	TRBV9	TRBJ2-7	-	TGTGCCAGCAGCGCCTCCCCGACACCCTACGAGCAGTACTTC	CASSASPTPYEQYF
-	TRBV7-8	TRBJ2-1	-	TGTGCCAGCAGCCCCTTAAGCGGAGGACGTTACAATGAGCAGTTCTTC	CASSPLSGGRYNEQFF
few	TRBV30	TRBJ1-6	-	TGTGCCTGGGAGCCTGGTTCTAATTCACCCCTCCACTTT	CAWEPGSNSPLHF
-	TRBV19	TRBJ1-1	-	TGTGCCAGTAGTATGCTTCGGGGGCTGATCACTGAAGCTTTCTTT	CASSMLRGLITEAFF
-	TRBV27	TRBJ2-6	-	TGTGCCAGCAGTCCGCGACAGACTGGGGCCAACGTCCTGACTTTC	CASSPRQTGANVLTF
-	TRBV2	TRBJ1-1	-	TGTGCCATTTACGGAATCAGGGGAGCTTTCTTT	CAIYGIRGAFF
-	TRBV5-1	TRBJ2-5	TRBD1	TGCGCCAGCAGCGATCCGGGACAGGGGGTGCAAGAGACCCAGTACTTC	CASSDPGQGVQETQYF
-	TRBV19	TRBJ1-4	-	TGTGCCAGTAGTAAGGCTTGGACAGAGAAGAATGAAAAACTGTTTTTT	CASSKAWTEKNEKLFF
-	TRBV10-2	TRBJ1-4	TRBD1	TGCGCCAGCACCCACAGAGGGGGACAGATAAATGAAAAACTGTTTTTT	CASTHRGGQINEKLFF
-	TRBV15	TRBJ2-3	-	TGTGCCACCAGCCGCGGGACTTATAGCACAGATACGCAGTATTTT	CATSRGTYSTDTQYF
-	TRBV28	TRBJ2-7	-	TGTGCCAGCAGGCGCCCCGGGACACTGGACGAGCAGTACTTC	CASRRPGTLDEQYF
-	TRBV27	TRBJ2-7	TRBD1	TGTGCCAGCAGTAGCGGACAGGGAAGGGTCCACGAGCAGTACTTC	CASSSGQGRVHEQYF
few	TRBV5-1	TRBJ2-2	-	TGCGCCAGCAGCCCGGAGGGACTGTTTAACACCGGGGAGCTGTTTTTT	CASSPEGLFNTGELFF
once	TRBV7-6	TRBJ2-7	-	TGTGCCAGCAGCTTGGGCTGGTCGGGTGGCCGGGGCGAGCAGTACTTC	CASSLGWSGGRGEQYF
-	TRBV6-5	TRBJ2-7	TRBD2	TGTGCCAGCAGTTACTCGACTAGCGATTTCTACGAGCAGTACTTC	CASSYSTSDFYEQYF
-	TRBV19	TRBJ2-3	TRBD2	TGTGCCACCTCGGGACTAGCGGGGCGCACAGATACGCAGTATTTT	CATSGLAGRTDTQYF
-	TRBV29-1	TRBJ2-1	-	TGCAGCGTTGGGTCGGACAGACTTACCTCCTACAATGAGCAGTTCTTC	CSVGSDRLTSYNEQFF
-	TRBV30	TRBJ2-7	-	TGTGCCTGGGGGGACGGAAGCTCCTACGAGCAGTACTTC	CAWGDGSSYEQYF
-	TRBV6-6	TRBJ1-1	-	TGTGCCAGCAGTTACTCGACAGGGAACACTGAAGCTTTCTTT	CASSYSTGNTEAFF
-	TRBV7-9	TRBJ1-5	-	TGTGCCAGCAGCCCCAGCCCGTCTTATCAGCCCCAGCATTTT	CASSPSPSYQPQHF
-	TRBV29-1	TRBJ2-1	TRBD2	TGCAGCGTTGCGAAGGCGGGGGGCCACCACAATGAGCAGTTCTTC	CSVAKAGGHHNEQFF
once	TRBV9	TRBJ2-5	TRBD2	TGTGCCAGCAGCGTAGGGACTAGCAGTAGAGAGACCCAGTACTTC	CASSVGTSSRETQYF
-	TRBV10-3	TRBJ2-1	TRBD2	TGTGCCATCAGTGACCTCGAGCGGGGTCTCTACAATGAGCAGTTCTTC	CAISDLERGLYNEQFF
-	TRBV5-1	TRBJ1-1	-	TGCGCCAGCAGCTTGGGAGCAGGGAAGGTGGTACGTGAAGCTTTCTTT	CASSLGAGKVVREAFF
-	TRBV5-1	TRBJ2-5	TRBD1	TGCGCCAGCAGCTTTCAGGGGGTGGGAGAGACCCAGTACTTC	CASSFQGVGETQYF
-	TRBV27	TRBJ2-5	TRBD2	TGTGCCAGCAGTTTATGGAAAGCGGGAGGGGAGACCCAGTACTTC	CASSLWKAGGETQYF
-	TRBV6-6	TRBJ1-5	-	TGTGCCAGCTCCAGGGGACTTAGCAATCAGCCCCAGCATTTT	CASSRGLSNQPQHF
-	TRBV5-1	TRBJ2-3	-	TGCGCCAGCAGCACAACGCAGGACAAGAGGTCGGATACGCAGTATTTT	CASSTTQDKRSDTQYF
-	TRBV2	TRBJ2-2	TRBD2	TGTGCCAGCACCGGGACTATAATTAAACCCCAAACCGGGGAGCTGTTTTTT	CASTGTIIKPQTGELFF
-	TRBV7-9	TRBJ1-2	-	TGTGCCAGCAGCTCGACAGGAGGTGGCTACACCTTC	CASSSTGGGYTF
-	TRBV7-8	TRBJ1-3	-	TGTGCCAGCAGCATTCAGAGCTCTGGAAACACCATATATTTT	CASSIQSSGNTIYF
-	TRBV12-5	TRBJ2-6	TRBD1	TGTGCTAGTGGGCCAAAGGGACAGGGTGACTTCTCTGGGGCCAACGTCCTGACTTTC	CASGPKGQGDFSGANVLTF
-	TRBV4-1	TRBJ2-5	-	TGCGCCAGCAGCCTGCGGAACCAAGAGACCCAGTACTTC	CASSLRNQETQYF
-	TRBV7-3	TRBJ2-3	TRBD2	TGTGCCAGCAGCCCCCATAGCGGGGATACGCAGTATTTT	CASSPHSGDTQYF
once	TRBV7-9	TRBJ1-1	-	TGTGCCAGCAGCCGCGGGACGGCCCCAAATGAAGCTTTCTTT	CASSRGTAPNEAFF
few	TRBV2	TRBJ2-6	-	TGTGCCAGCTCCGACTCTGGGGCCAACGTCCTGACTTTC	CASSDSGANVLTF
-	TRBV5-6	TRBJ2-7	-	TGTGCCAGCAGCCGAGGGAGAGGCGGACAATCCTACGAGCAGTACTTC	CASSRGRGGQSYEQYF
-	TRBV7-3	TRBJ2-1	TRBD2	TGTGCCAGCAGCCCCGAAGCGGGGGGGGTCTATGAGCAGTTCTTC	CASSPEAGGVYEQFF
-	TRBV10-3	TRBJ1-3	TRBD1	TGTGCCATCAGTGAGACAGGAACAGGGGCTGGAAACACCATATATTTT	CAISETGTGAGNTIYF
-	TRBV5-4	TRBJ2-3	TRBD2	TGTGCCAGCAGCTCGGGACTAGCGGGGGATACGCAGTATTTT	CASSSGLAGDTQYF
-	TRBV5-4	TRBJ1-6	TRBD1	TGTGCCAGCAGCTCTGGGACAGCCACTAATAATTCACCCCTCCACTTT	CASSSGTATNNSPLHF
-	TRBV2	TRBJ1-1	TRBD1	TGTGCCAGCAGTAGGGGACAGGGGGAAGTACCAAGGCCTGAAGCTTTCTTT	CASSRGQGEVPRPEAFF
-	TRBV6-1	TRBJ1-2	-	TGTGCCAGCAGTTCCAGGAACTATGGCTACACCTTC	CASSSRNYGYTF
-	TRBV27	TRBJ2-2	TRBD2	TGTGCCAGCAGTAAGGGACTAGCGGGGACCGGGGAGCTGTTTTTT	CASSKGLAGTGELFF
-	TRBV19	TRBJ2-4	-	TGTGCCAGTAGTATGAGACAGGGAGGCGACATTCAGTACTTC	CASSMRQGGDIQYF
-	TRBV29-1	TRBJ1-1	-	TGCAGCGCCACCTTACAGGGTTCCTGGACTGAAGCTTTCTTT	CSATLQGSWTEAFF
once	TRBV12-2	TRBJ1-5	-	TGTGCAAGTCGCTTGGGGGGCGATGGTCACGATAGCAATCAGCCCCAGCATTTT	CASRLGGDGHDSNQPQHF
few	TRBV4-1	TRBJ1-1	-	TGCGCCAGCAGCCAAGACCAGGGGACGGGGTCAGAGAAAGCTTTCTTT	CASSQDQGTGSEKAFF
-	TRBV6-6	TRBJ2-5	-	TGTGCCAGCAGTACCCTAACAGGCCAAGAGACCCAGTACTTC	CASSTLTGQETQYF